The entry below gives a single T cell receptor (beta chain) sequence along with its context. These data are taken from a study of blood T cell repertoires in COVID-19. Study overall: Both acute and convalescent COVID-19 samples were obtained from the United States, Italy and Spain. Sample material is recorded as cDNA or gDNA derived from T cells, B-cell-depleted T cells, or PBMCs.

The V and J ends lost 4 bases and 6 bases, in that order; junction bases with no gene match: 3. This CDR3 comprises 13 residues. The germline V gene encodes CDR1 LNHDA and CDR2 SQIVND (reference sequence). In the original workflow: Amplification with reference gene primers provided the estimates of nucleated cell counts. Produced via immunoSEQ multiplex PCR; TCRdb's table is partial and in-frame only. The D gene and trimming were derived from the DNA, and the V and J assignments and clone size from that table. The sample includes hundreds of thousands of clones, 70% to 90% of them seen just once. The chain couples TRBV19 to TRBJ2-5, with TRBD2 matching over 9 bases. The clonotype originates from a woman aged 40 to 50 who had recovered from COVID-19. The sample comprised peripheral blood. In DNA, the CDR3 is TGTGCCAGTAGTAGCGGGGGGGCGCAGACCCAGTACTTC. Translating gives CASSSGGAQTQYF.